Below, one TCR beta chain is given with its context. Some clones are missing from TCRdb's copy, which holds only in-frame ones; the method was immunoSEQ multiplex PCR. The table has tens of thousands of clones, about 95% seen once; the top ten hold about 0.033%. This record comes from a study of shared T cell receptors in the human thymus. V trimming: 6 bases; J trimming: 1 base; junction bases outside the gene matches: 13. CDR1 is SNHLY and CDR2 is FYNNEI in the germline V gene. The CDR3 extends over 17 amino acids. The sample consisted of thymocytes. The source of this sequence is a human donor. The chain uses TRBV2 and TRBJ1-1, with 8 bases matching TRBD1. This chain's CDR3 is CASSLRGRKISNTEAFF. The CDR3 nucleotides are TGTGCCAGCAGCCTCAGGGGGCGCAAGATCTCGAACACTGAAGCTTTCTTT.